The rows below give T cell receptor beta chains drawn from one sample of a study of beta chain features in type 1 diabetes. Profiled with immunoSEQ multiplex PCR; TCRdb holds only in-frame clones, not every one. The sample consists of more than 25,000 clones, 49% of them appearing once. The specimen sequenced was stem cell memory CD4+ T cells from blood. These receptor sequences come from a man aged 25-40 years with type 1 diabetes. Each CDR3 is given with its conserved first and last residue. The order of the fields is CDR3 DNA, CDR3 protein, clone size, J gene, D gene, V gene. The D gene is left open where the match is weak. Rows may omit the clone size; those that give it use once, few, many or a size class.

cdr3_nt: TGTGCCAGCAGTGCCCCCCTAGAGAAGCCCCAGCATTTT
cdr3_aa: CASSAPLEKPQHF
clone_size: -
j_call: TRBJ1-5
d_call: -
v_call: TRBV6-1

cdr3_nt: TGTGCCAGCAGCGTAGCTGGTCTAGCGGTCTACGGCGAGCAGTACTTC
cdr3_aa: CASSVAGLAVYGEQYF
clone_size: few
j_call: TRBJ2-7
d_call: TRBD2
v_call: TRBV9

cdr3_nt: TGTGCCAGCAGCTTAAACAGGGGGGGTTTTGGGACTAATGAAAAACTGTTTTTT
cdr3_aa: CASSLNRGGFGTNEKLFF
clone_size: -
j_call: TRBJ1-4
d_call: TRBD1
v_call: TRBV7-9

cdr3_nt: TGTGCCAGTAGTATAGATCTGGTAGCGGGCCGCAATGAGCAGTTCTTC
cdr3_aa: CASSIDLVAGRNEQFF
clone_size: -
j_call: TRBJ2-1
d_call: TRBD2
v_call: TRBV19

cdr3_nt: TGTGCCAGCAGCCCCCAACTAGCGGGAGCGCACGGGGAGCTGTTTTTT
cdr3_aa: CASSPQLAGAHGELFF
clone_size: once
j_call: TRBJ2-2
d_call: TRBD2
v_call: TRBV9

cdr3_nt: TGTGCCAGCAGCAGGGGACTAGCGGGCTTACAAGAGACCCAGTACTTC
cdr3_aa: CASSRGLAGLQETQYF
clone_size: -
j_call: TRBJ2-5
d_call: TRBD2
v_call: TRBV5-4

cdr3_nt: TGTGCCAGCAGATTTAGCGGGAGCTCCTACAATGAGCAGTTCTTC
cdr3_aa: CASRFSGSSYNEQFF
clone_size: -
j_call: TRBJ2-1
d_call: TRBD2
v_call: TRBV6-1

cdr3_nt: TGTGCCAGCCGACCAGACAGGGCCAACACCGGGGAGCTGTTTTTT
cdr3_aa: CASRPDRANTGELFF
clone_size: -
j_call: TRBJ2-2
d_call: TRBD1
v_call: TRBV27

cdr3_nt: TGTGCCAGTACCCAGGACAGCCATCCGAACACTGAAGCTTTCTTT
cdr3_aa: CASTQDSHPNTEAFF
clone_size: -
j_call: TRBJ1-1
d_call: -
v_call: TRBV19

cdr3_nt: TGTGCTAGTGGTTTGGTACTAGCGGGAACCACAGATACGCAGTATTTT
cdr3_aa: CASGLVLAGTTDTQYF
clone_size: few
j_call: TRBJ2-3
d_call: TRBD2
v_call: TRBV12-5

cdr3_nt: TGTGCCAGCAGCTTAGTCAAGGGGATCGAGCAGTACTTC
cdr3_aa: CASSLVKGIEQYF
clone_size: few
j_call: TRBJ2-7
d_call: -
v_call: TRBV7-9

cdr3_nt: TGTGCCATCAGTGAGCTGCTAGCGGGAGCGGGCTCAGATACGCAGTATTTT
cdr3_aa: CAISELLAGAGSDTQYF
clone_size: -
j_call: TRBJ2-3
d_call: TRBD2
v_call: TRBV10-3

cdr3_nt: TGCGCCAGCTCACCACAGGACCACTACGAGCAGTACTTC
cdr3_aa: CASSPQDHYEQYF
clone_size: -
j_call: TRBJ2-7
d_call: -
v_call: TRBV5-1

cdr3_nt: TGTGCCAGCAGTCCCCGGGACAGGGACATTCAGTACTTC
cdr3_aa: CASSPRDRDIQYF
clone_size: -
j_call: TRBJ2-4
d_call: TRBD1
v_call: TRBV6-1

cdr3_nt: TGCAGCGTTGAGACAGGGGGCCAAGAGACCCAGTACTTC
cdr3_aa: CSVETGGQETQYF
clone_size: -
j_call: TRBJ2-5
d_call: TRBD1
v_call: TRBV29-1

cdr3_nt: TGTGCCAGCAGTGTAAAGGGGACTGAAGCTTTCTTT
cdr3_aa: CASSVKGTEAFF
clone_size: few
j_call: TRBJ1-1
d_call: -
v_call: TRBV2

cdr3_nt: TGCCCACAGGGGCGTGGGGGATATGAGTATGGCTACACCTTC
cdr3_aa: CPQGRGGYEYGYTF
clone_size: -
j_call: TRBJ1-2
d_call: TRBD1
v_call: TRBV29-1

cdr3_nt: TGTGCCAGCAGTGCCAGGACAGGGTCGGCTCTAAATGAGCAGTTCTTC
cdr3_aa: CASSARTGSALNEQFF
clone_size: -
j_call: TRBJ2-1
d_call: TRBD1
v_call: TRBV27

cdr3_nt: TGTGCCAGCAGTGTCCAGGGTTTCGCGGAAAACATTCAGTACTTC
cdr3_aa: CASSVQGFAENIQYF
clone_size: -
j_call: TRBJ2-4
d_call: -
v_call: TRBV2

cdr3_nt: TGTGCCAGCAGGTTGGGGGGGGTTGGTAATGAGCAGTTCTTC
cdr3_aa: CASRLGGVGNEQFF
clone_size: few
j_call: TRBJ2-1
d_call: TRBD2
v_call: TRBV6-5

cdr3_nt: TGTGCCAGCAGCTTAGAGACAGGGGGCCCCAGTCAGCCCCAGCATTTT
cdr3_aa: CASSLETGGPSQPQHF
clone_size: -
j_call: TRBJ1-5
d_call: TRBD1
v_call: TRBV7-9

cdr3_nt: TGTGCCAGCTGCCTAAGCGTCTACGAGCAGTACTTC
cdr3_aa: CASCLSVYEQYF
clone_size: -
j_call: TRBJ2-7
d_call: -
v_call: TRBV11-1

cdr3_nt: TGTGCCAGCAGCCGGACAAAAAGCGGGATTAGCACAGATACGCAGTATTTT
cdr3_aa: CASSRTKSGISTDTQYF
clone_size: -
j_call: TRBJ2-3
d_call: TRBD2
v_call: TRBV11-2

cdr3_nt: TGCAGCGCCACAGCGGGAGGGCCGACAGATACGCAGTATTTT
cdr3_aa: CSATAGGPTDTQYF
clone_size: few
j_call: TRBJ2-3
d_call: TRBD2
v_call: TRBV29-1

cdr3_nt: TGTGCCAGCTCACTAACGGTGGCTAGCGGGGCGGGAGATACGCAGTATTTT
cdr3_aa: CASSLTVASGAGDTQYF
clone_size: -
j_call: TRBJ2-3
d_call: TRBD2
v_call: TRBV18

cdr3_nt: TGTGCCAGCAGCCCTCAGGGGACCGGGGAGCTGTTTTTT
cdr3_aa: CASSPQGTGELFF
clone_size: -
j_call: TRBJ2-2
d_call: -
v_call: TRBV14

cdr3_nt: TGCAGCGTTCGGACAGGGGACACCGGGGAGCTGTTTTTT
cdr3_aa: CSVRTGDTGELFF
clone_size: few
j_call: TRBJ2-2
d_call: TRBD1
v_call: TRBV29-1

cdr3_nt: TGCAGTGCTAGTGTAGAGTACGAGCAGTACTTC
cdr3_aa: CSASVEYEQYF
clone_size: -
j_call: TRBJ2-7
d_call: -
v_call: TRBV20-1

cdr3_nt: TGTGCCAGCAGCCCAGGTGGACAACGGACCGGGGAGCTGTTTTTT
cdr3_aa: CASSPGGQRTGELFF
clone_size: few
j_call: TRBJ2-2
d_call: -
v_call: TRBV9

cdr3_nt: TGTGCCAGCAGTCCACAGGGGGCCGGGGGGGATGAGCAGTTCTTC
cdr3_aa: CASSPQGAGGDEQFF
clone_size: few
j_call: TRBJ2-1
d_call: -
v_call: TRBV6-5

cdr3_nt: TGTGCCAGCAGCCGTAGGTGGGACAGTGAAGCTTTCTTT
cdr3_aa: CASSRRWDSEAFF
clone_size: few
j_call: TRBJ1-1
d_call: TRBD1
v_call: TRBV9

cdr3_nt: TGTGCCAGTAGTATCGTGGCCAACAATGAGCAGTTCTTC
cdr3_aa: CASSIVANNEQFF
clone_size: -
j_call: TRBJ2-1
d_call: -
v_call: TRBV19

cdr3_nt: TGTGCCAGCAGTTGGAGGGAGGTGGATACGCAGTATTTT
cdr3_aa: CASSWREVDTQYF
clone_size: -
j_call: TRBJ2-3
d_call: -
v_call: TRBV27

cdr3_nt: TGTGCCAGCAGCTTAGACAGAGGGAATGAGCAGTTCTTC
cdr3_aa: CASSLDRGNEQFF
clone_size: -
j_call: TRBJ2-1
d_call: -
v_call: TRBV11-2

cdr3_nt: TGTGCCAGCAGACGGACAGGGGGCCGCTCACCCCTCCACTTT
cdr3_aa: CASRRTGGRSPLHF
clone_size: -
j_call: TRBJ1-6
d_call: TRBD1
v_call: TRBV6-5

cdr3_nt: TGTGCCAGCTTGCGGGGGAGGCAAGAGACCCAGTACTTC
cdr3_aa: CASLRGRQETQYF
clone_size: -
j_call: TRBJ2-5
d_call: TRBD2
v_call: TRBV7-9

cdr3_nt: TGCGCCAGCAGCCAAGAAGCCCCCCTACTAAGAGGGAATCAGCCCCAGCATTTT
cdr3_aa: CASSQEAPLLRGNQPQHF
clone_size: -
j_call: TRBJ1-5
d_call: -
v_call: TRBV4-1

cdr3_nt: TGTGCCACCCCTTCGGGGGGACTACAAGAGACCCAGTACTTC
cdr3_aa: CATPSGGLQETQYF
clone_size: -
j_call: TRBJ2-5
d_call: -
v_call: TRBV21-1

cdr3_nt: TGTGCCAGCAGCGCTTCGGGAAACGAGCAGTACTTC
cdr3_aa: CASSASGNEQYF
clone_size: few
j_call: TRBJ2-7
d_call: -
v_call: TRBV9

cdr3_nt: TGTGCCAGCAGTCCATCCGGGGGACAGGGCTACGAGCAGTACTTC
cdr3_aa: CASSPSGGQGYEQYF
clone_size: -
j_call: TRBJ2-7
d_call: TRBD1
v_call: TRBV6-6

cdr3_nt: TGTGCCAGCAGCTTGCTCGGGACAGGAGGTGTGAACACTGAAGCTTTCTTT
cdr3_aa: CASSLLGTGGVNTEAFF
clone_size: -
j_call: TRBJ1-1
d_call: TRBD1
v_call: TRBV5-6

cdr3_nt: TGTGCCAGCGGACGAGGGGGGGCGGGTAATGAGCAGTTCTTC
cdr3_aa: CASGRGGAGNEQFF
clone_size: -
j_call: TRBJ2-1
d_call: -
v_call: TRBV6-5

cdr3_nt: TGTGCCAGCAGCCTCACTAGCGGGGGGTTCGGGGAGCTGTTTTTT
cdr3_aa: CASSLTSGGFGELFF
clone_size: -
j_call: TRBJ2-2
d_call: TRBD2
v_call: TRBV7-9

cdr3_nt: TGCGCCAGCAGCCCTCGGACTAGCGGGAGGACCTTCCAAGAGACCCAGTACTTC
cdr3_aa: CASSPRTSGRTFQETQYF
clone_size: -
j_call: TRBJ2-5
d_call: TRBD2
v_call: TRBV5-1

cdr3_nt: TGTGCCATCAGTGAGAGCAGGGGGGATCAGCCCCAGCATTTT
cdr3_aa: CAISESRGDQPQHF
clone_size: few
j_call: TRBJ1-5
d_call: TRBD1
v_call: TRBV10-3

cdr3_nt: TGTGCCAGTGGTTCTGACAGACCCTATGGCTACACCTTC
cdr3_aa: CASGSDRPYGYTF
clone_size: few
j_call: TRBJ1-2
d_call: -
v_call: TRBV19

cdr3_nt: TGTGCCAGCACCGGGGGGTGGGGAGGAGTTGGAGAGCAGTACTTC
cdr3_aa: CASTGGWGGVGEQYF
clone_size: few
j_call: TRBJ2-5
d_call: TRBD2
v_call: TRBV7-9

cdr3_nt: TGTGCCAGCAGTTACTCGGGGGGGGACACACGGAATGAGCAGTTCTTC
cdr3_aa: CASSYSGGDTRNEQFF
clone_size: -
j_call: TRBJ2-1
d_call: -
v_call: TRBV6-5

cdr3_nt: TGTGCCAGCAGCGTAGCTATAACGGGGGGCCTCTATGAGCAGTTCTTC
cdr3_aa: CASSVAITGGLYEQFF
clone_size: few
j_call: TRBJ2-1
d_call: -
v_call: TRBV9

cdr3_nt: TGTGCCAGCGTATCGCAGGGGAGAGGCAATCAGCCCCAGCATTTT
cdr3_aa: CASVSQGRGNQPQHF
clone_size: -
j_call: TRBJ1-5
d_call: -
v_call: TRBV6-1

cdr3_nt: TGTGCCAGCTCACCAGGGGGCGAAGGGGCCAACGTCCTGACTTTC
cdr3_aa: CASSPGGEGANVLTF
clone_size: -
j_call: TRBJ2-6
d_call: -
v_call: TRBV18

cdr3_nt: TGTGCCAGTACCCCCGGGTACGGGACTATAAATCAGCCCCAGCATTTT
cdr3_aa: CASTPGYGTINQPQHF
clone_size: -
j_call: TRBJ1-5
d_call: -
v_call: TRBV19

cdr3_nt: TGTGCCAGCAGCCAAGCTAGCCCCCAGAATAACTATGGCTACACCTTC
cdr3_aa: CASSQASPQNNYGYTF
clone_size: -
j_call: TRBJ1-2
d_call: -
v_call: TRBV4-2

cdr3_nt: TGTGCCAGCGACCACCCTAGCGGGGGGGCCGGGGAGCTGTTTTTT
cdr3_aa: CASDHPSGGAGELFF
clone_size: -
j_call: TRBJ2-2
d_call: TRBD2
v_call: TRBV19

cdr3_nt: TGCGCCAGCAGCCAAGGAGACAGGTCCTGGGCCCAGCATTTT
cdr3_aa: CASSQGDRSWAQHF
clone_size: few
j_call: TRBJ1-5
d_call: -
v_call: TRBV4-1

cdr3_nt: TGTGCCAGCAGCATACTCGGACAAAACGGCTACACCTTC
cdr3_aa: CASSILGQNGYTF
clone_size: -
j_call: TRBJ1-2
d_call: -
v_call: TRBV7-9

cdr3_nt: TGTGCCAGTAGTATAGATGGGACAGGGGACGGAGAGACCCAGTACTTC
cdr3_aa: CASSIDGTGDGETQYF
clone_size: -
j_call: TRBJ2-5
d_call: TRBD1
v_call: TRBV19

cdr3_nt: TGCGCCAGCAGCCAAGCCTTGGCGGGGGGAACAACTGGGGAGACCCAGTACTTC
cdr3_aa: CASSQALAGGTTGETQYF
clone_size: few
j_call: TRBJ2-5
d_call: TRBD2
v_call: TRBV4-1